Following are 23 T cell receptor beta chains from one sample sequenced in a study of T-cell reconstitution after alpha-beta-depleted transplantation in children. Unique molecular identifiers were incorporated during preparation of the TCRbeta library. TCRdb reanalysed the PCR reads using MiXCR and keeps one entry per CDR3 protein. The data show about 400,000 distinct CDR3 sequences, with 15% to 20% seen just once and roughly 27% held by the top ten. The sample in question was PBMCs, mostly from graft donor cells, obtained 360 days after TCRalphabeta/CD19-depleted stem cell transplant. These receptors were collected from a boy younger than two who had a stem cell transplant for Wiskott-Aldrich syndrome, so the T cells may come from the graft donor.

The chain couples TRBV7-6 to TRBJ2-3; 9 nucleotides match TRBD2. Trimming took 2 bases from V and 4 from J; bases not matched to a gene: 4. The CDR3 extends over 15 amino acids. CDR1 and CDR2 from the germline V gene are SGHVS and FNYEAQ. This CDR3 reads CASSLIAGAPDTQYF. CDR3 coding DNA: TGTGCCAGCAGCTTAATAGCGGGAGCGCCAGATACGCAGTATTTT.

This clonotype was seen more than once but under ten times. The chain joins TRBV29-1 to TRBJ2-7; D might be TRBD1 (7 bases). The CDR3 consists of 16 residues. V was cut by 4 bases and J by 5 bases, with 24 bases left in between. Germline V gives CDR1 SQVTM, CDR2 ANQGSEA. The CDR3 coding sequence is TGCAGCGTTGTCGGGACAGAAAAGGACTACTACAACGAGCAGTACTTC. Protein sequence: CSVVGTEKDYYNEQYF.

CDR3 amino acids: CASSWTSGRAFFTDTQYF. CDR3 bases: TGCGCCAGCAGCTGGACTAGCGGGAGGGCCTTCTTCACAGATACGCAGTATTTT. The gene calls are TRBV5-1 and TRBJ2-3; 15 bases map to TRBD2. CDR3 length equals 18 residues. The J segment lost 2 bases and the V segment lost 3 bases, leaving 7 bases of the junction unmatched. The germline gives CDR1 SGHRS, CDR2 YFSETQ.

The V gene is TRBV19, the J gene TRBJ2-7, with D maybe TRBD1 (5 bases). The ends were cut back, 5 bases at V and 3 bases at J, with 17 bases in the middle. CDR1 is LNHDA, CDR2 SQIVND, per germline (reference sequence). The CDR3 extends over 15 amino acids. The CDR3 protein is CASSARTLIDYEQYF. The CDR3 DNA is TGTGCCAGTAGTGCCCGGACACTCATCGACTACGAGCAGTACTTC.

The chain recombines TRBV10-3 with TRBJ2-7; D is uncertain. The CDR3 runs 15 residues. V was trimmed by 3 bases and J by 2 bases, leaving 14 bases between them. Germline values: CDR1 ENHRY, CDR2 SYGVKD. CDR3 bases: TGTGCCATCAGTGATCTTGTCGTCCGCCCCTACGAGCAGTACTTC. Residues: CAISDLVVRPYEQYF.

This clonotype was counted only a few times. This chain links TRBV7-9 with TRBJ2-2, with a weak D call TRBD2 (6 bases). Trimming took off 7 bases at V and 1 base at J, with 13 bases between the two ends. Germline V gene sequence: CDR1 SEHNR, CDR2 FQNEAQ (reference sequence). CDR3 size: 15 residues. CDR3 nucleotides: TGTGCCAGCAATTCGAGGAGGGAGAACACCGGGGAGCTGTTTTTT. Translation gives CASNSRRENTGELFF.

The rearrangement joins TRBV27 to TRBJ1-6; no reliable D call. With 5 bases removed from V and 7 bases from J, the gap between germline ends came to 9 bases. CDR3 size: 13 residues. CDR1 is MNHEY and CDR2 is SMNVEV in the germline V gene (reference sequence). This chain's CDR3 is CASSVRHNSPLHF. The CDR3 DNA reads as TGTGCCAGCAGTGTACGGCACAATTCACCCCTCCACTTT.

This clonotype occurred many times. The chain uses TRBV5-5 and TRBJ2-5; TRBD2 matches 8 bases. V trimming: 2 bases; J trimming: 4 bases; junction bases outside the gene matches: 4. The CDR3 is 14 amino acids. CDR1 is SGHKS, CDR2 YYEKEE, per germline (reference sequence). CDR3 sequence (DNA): TGTGCCAGCAGCTTTCGGGAGGGCCCAGAGACCCAGTACTTC. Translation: CASSFREGPETQYF.

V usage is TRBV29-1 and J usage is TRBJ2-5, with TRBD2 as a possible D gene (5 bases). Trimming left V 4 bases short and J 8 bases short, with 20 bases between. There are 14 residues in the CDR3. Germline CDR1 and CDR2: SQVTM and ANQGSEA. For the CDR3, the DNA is TGCAGCGTTGTAGGCAGAATTTCTGGGAGAACCCAGTACTTC. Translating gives CSVVGRISGRTQYF.

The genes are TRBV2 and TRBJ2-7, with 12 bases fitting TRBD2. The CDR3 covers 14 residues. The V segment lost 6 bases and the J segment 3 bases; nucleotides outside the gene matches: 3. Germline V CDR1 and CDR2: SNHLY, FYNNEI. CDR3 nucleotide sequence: TGTGCCAGCAGGGGGACTAGCGGGTTCTACGAGCAGTACTTC. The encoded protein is CASRGTSGFYEQYF.

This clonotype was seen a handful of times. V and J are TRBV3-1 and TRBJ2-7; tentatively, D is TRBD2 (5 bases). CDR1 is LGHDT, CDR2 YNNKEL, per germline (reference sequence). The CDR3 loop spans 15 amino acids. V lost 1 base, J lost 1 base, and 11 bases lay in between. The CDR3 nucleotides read TGTGCCAGCAGCCAAGGCCTAGCAATATCCTACGAGCAGTACTTC. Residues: CASSQGLAISYEQYF.

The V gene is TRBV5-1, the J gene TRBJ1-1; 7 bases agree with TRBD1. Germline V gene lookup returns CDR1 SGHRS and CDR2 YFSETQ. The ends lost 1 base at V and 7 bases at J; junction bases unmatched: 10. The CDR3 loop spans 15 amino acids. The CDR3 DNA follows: TGCGCCAGCAGCTTGAAAGTGACAGGGAAGAATGAAGCTTTCTTT. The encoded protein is CASSLKVTGKNEAFF.

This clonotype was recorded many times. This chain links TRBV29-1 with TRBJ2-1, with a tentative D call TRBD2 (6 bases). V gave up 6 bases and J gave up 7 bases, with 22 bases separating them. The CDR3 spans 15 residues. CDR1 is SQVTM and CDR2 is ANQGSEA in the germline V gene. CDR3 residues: CSVARLVGMGNEQFF. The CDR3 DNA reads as TGCAGCGTCGCCCGACTAGTTGGGATGGGGAATGAGCAGTTCTTC.

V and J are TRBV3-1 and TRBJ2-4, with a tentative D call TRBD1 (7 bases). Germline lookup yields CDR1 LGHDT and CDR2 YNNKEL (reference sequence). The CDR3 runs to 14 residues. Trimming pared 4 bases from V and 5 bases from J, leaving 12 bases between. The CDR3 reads CASSRGDRENIQYF. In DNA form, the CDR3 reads TGTGCCAGCAGCCGCGGGGACAGAGAAAACATTCAGTACTTC.

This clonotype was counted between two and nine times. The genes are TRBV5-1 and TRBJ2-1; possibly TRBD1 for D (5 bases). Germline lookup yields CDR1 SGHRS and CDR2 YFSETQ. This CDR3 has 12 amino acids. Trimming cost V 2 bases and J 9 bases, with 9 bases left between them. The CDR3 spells CASSFQGFEQFF. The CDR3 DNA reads TGCGCCAGCAGCTTTCAGGGATTTGAGCAGTTCTTC.

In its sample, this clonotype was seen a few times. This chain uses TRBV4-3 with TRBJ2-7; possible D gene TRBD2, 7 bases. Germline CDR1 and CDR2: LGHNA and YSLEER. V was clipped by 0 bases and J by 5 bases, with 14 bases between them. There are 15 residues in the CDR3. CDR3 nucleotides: TGCGCCAGCAGCCAAGAGGATCGGGGGGCGAACGAGCAGTACTTC. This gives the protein CASSQEDRGANEQYF.

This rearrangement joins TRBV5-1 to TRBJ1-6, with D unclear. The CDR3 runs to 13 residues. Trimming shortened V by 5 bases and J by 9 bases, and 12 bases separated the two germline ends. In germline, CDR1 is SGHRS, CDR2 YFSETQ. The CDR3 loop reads CASRAVRGSPLHF. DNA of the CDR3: TGCGCCAGCAGGGCAGTGCGTGGTTCACCCCTCCACTTT.

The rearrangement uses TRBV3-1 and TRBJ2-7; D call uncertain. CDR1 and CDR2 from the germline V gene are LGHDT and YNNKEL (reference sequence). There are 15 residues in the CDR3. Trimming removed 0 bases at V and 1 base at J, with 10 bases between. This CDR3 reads CASSQDPWRSYEQYF. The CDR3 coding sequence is TGTGCCAGCAGCCAAGATCCCTGGAGATCCTACGAGCAGTACTTC.

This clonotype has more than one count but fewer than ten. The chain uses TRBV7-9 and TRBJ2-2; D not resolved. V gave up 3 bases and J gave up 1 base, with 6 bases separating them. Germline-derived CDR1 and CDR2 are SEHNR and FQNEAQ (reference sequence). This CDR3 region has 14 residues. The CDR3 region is CASSLSVNTGELFF. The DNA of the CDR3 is TGTGCCAGCAGCTTGAGCGTGAACACCGGGGAGCTGTTTTTT.

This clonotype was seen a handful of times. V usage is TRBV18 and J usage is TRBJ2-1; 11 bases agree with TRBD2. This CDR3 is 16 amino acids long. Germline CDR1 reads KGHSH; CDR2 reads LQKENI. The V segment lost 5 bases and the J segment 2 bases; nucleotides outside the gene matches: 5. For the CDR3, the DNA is TGTGCCAGCTCATCCTCGACTAGCGGGGCCTACAATGAGCAGTTCTTC. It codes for CASSSSTSGAYNEQFF. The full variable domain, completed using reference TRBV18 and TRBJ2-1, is NAGVMQNPRHLVRRRGQEARLRCSPMKGHSHVYWYRQLPEEGLKFMVYLQKENIIDESGMPKERFSAEFPKEGPSILRIQQVVRGDSAAYFCASSSSTSGAYNEQFFGPGTRLTVL.

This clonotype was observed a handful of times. The CDR3 DNA reads as TGTGCCAGCAGCAGACAGGGGGCATTAAACCAAGAGACCCAGTACTTC. It yields the protein CASSRQGALNQETQYF. The rearrangement uses TRBV27 and TRBJ2-5, with TRBD1 identical over 10 bases. The V gene's germline CDR1 is MNHEY and CDR2 SMNVEV (reference sequence). This CDR3 spans 16 amino acids. Trimming removed 6 bases from V and 0 bases from J; junction bases left unmatched: 7.

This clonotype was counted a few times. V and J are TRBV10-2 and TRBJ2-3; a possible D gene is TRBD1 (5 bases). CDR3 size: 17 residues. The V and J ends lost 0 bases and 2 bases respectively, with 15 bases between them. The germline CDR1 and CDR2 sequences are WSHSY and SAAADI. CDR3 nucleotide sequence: TGCGCCAGCAGTGAGTCGACAAGGGGTCCTATCACAGATACGCAGTATTTT. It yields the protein CASSESTRGPITDTQYF.

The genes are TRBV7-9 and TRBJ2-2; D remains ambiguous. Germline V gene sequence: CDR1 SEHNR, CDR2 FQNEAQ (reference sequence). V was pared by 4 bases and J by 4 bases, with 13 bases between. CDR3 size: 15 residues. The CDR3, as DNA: TGTGCCAGCAGCTCAAGAGACCGGATCACCGGGGAGCTGTTTTTT. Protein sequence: CASSSRDRITGELFF.